A single sample is the source of the 3 T cell receptor beta chains below, sequenced in a study of metastatic and nonmetastatic thyroid tumors. No patient had received any treatment before thyroid surgery. TCRdb reprocessed the PCR reads via MiXCR. The data hold tens of thousands of clones, with about a fifth observed a single time. Sequencing was performed on blood. Receptors originate from a female donor with papillary thyroid cancer or a benign thyroid nodule (not recorded which). Some clones in this sample may be carry-over from other donors' samples.

By share, this clone ranks as medium-sized. V and J are TRBV30 and TRBJ2-7, with 8 bases that match TRBD1. There are 15 residues in the CDR3. Germline V gene lookup returns CDR1 GTSNPN and CDR2 SVGIG (reference sequence). Germline trimming cut 3 bases from V and 2 bases from J; bases unmatched to any gene: 9. CDR3 nucleotide sequence: TGTGCCTGGAGCGGTACCGGGACAGGTGCCTACGAGCAGTACTTC. It specifies CAWSGTGTGAYEQYF.

The table lists this clone with a few counts. This may be a read error, as it is one base from a much larger clone. The chain employs TRBV20-1 and TRBJ2-7; no clear D. Germline V gene sequence: CDR1 DFQATT, CDR2 SNEGSKA (reference sequence). This CDR3 has 13 residues. The chain's CDR3 is CSARVEPNYKQYF. As DNA, the CDR3 is TGCAGTGCTAGAGTTGAACCTAACTACAAGCAGTACTTC.

This clone has only a few counts. The rearrangement joins TRBV5-6 to TRBJ2-2; 9 bases are shared with TRBD1. The CDR3 is 16 residues long. Unmatched junction bases numbered 12, after V lost 6 bases and J lost 6 bases. Germline V gene sequence: CDR1 SGHDT, CDR2 YYEEEE. CDR3: CASTPGQGPPPGELFF. CDR3 nucleotide sequence: TGTGCCAGCACGCCGGGACAGGGACCCCCCCCCGGGGAGCTGTTTTTT.